The clone carrying this TCR beta chain was found a few times. Its antigen is as yet unknown. This sample is part of a study of T cells after yellow fever vaccination. General study results and limits: The CD4 compartment and the CD8 compartment contained a small share of clonotypes in common.

The study made its TCR cDNA through 5'RACE template switching. That step introduced a universal primer site along with UMIs. TCRdb fed the 5' RACE reads into MiXCR, producing one record per CDR3 protein. Here the sample spans approximately 450,000 distinct CDR3 sequences, 15% to 20% being singletons. This CDR3 has 18 residues. Looked up from germline, CDR1 is ENHRY and CDR2 is SYGVKD. Trimming took off 0 bases at V and 0 bases at J, with 15 bases between the two ends. The clonotype was recovered from a young man who received the YFV17D yellow fever vaccine. This chain uses TRBV10-3 with TRBJ2-4, with a weak D call TRBD1 (5 bases). Material: PBMCs, obtained before the yellow fever booster vaccination. This chain's CDR3 is CAISESTGRALAKNIQYF. DNA for the CDR3: TGTGCCATCAGTGAGTCGACCGGCAGGGCCCTAGCCAAAAACATTCAGTACTTC.